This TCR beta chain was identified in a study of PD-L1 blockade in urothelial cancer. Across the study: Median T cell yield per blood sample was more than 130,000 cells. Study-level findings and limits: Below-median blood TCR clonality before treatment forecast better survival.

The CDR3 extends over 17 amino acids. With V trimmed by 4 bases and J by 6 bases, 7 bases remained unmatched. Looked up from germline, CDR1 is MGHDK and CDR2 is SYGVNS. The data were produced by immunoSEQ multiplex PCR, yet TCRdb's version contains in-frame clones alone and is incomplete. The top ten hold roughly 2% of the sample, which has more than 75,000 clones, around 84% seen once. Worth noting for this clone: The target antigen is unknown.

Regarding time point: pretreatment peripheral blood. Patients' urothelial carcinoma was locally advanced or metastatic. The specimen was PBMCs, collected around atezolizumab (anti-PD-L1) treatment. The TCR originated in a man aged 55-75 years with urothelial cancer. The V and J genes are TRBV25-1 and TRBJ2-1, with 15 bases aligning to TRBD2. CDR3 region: CASSGRTSGGAPNEQFF. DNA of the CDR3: TGTGCCAGCAGTGGGCGGACTAGCGGGGGGGCCCCCAATGAGCAGTTCTTC.